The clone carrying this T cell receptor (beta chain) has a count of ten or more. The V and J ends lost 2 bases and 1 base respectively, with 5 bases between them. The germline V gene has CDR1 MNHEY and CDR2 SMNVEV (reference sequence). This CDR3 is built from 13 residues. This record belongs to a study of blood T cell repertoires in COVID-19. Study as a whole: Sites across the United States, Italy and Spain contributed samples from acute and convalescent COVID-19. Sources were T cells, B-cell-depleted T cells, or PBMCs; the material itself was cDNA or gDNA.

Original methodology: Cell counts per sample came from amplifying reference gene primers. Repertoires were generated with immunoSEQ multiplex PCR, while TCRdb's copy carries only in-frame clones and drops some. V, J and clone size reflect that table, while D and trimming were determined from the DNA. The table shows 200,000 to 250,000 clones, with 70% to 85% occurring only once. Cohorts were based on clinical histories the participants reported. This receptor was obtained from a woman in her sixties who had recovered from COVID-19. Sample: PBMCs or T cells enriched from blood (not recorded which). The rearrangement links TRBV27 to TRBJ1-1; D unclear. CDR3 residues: CASSLAGNTEAFF. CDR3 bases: TGTGCCAGCAGTTTAGCAGGGAACACTGAAGCTTTCTTT.